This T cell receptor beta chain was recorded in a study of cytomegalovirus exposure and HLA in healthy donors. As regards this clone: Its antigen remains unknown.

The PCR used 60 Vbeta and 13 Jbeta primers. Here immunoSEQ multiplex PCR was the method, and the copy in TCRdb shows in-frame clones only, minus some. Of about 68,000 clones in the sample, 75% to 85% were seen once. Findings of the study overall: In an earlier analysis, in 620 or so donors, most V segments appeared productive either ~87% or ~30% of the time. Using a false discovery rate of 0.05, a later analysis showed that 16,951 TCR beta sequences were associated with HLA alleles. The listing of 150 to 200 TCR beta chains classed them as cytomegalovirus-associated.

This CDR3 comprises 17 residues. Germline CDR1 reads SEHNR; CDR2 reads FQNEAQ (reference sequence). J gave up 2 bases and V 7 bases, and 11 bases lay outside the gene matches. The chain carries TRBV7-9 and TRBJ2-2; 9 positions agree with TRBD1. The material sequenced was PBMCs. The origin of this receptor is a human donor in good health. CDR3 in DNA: TGTGCCAGCACCCCACGAGGGGGACAGGGCAACACCGGGGAGCTGTTTTTT. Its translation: CASTPRGGQGNTGELFF.